This T cell receptor beta chain originates from a study of blood T cell repertoires in COVID-19. As for the study in general: PBMCs, B-cell-depleted T cells, or T cells were the source of the cDNA or gDNA that made up the material.

Germline V CDR1 and CDR2: SEHNR, FQNEAQ (reference sequence). This CDR3 region has 14 residues. V lost 1 base and J 0 bases, leaving 6 bases between the germline ends. Profiling relied on immunoSEQ multiplex PCR, and the TCRdb table lists in-frame clones only, not all of them. The sample consists of roughly 310,000 clones, over 75% of them appearing once. Sequencing was performed on PBMCs or T cells enriched from blood (not recorded which). The J gene is TRBJ1-2, the V gene TRBV7-9; no clear D. This TCR was recovered from a woman aged 40-49 years who had recovered from COVID-19. CDR3 sequence reads: CASSLDNSNYGYTF. CDR3 DNA sequence: TGTGCCAGCAGCTTAGATAATTCTAACTATGGCTACACCTTC.